This T cell receptor beta chain was captured by sequencing in a study of T-cell memory formation after mild COVID-19 (dated by TCRdb to 2020 to 2022). Regarding the complete study: Most TCR sequence clusters were specific to one of the two donors. Two young, previously healthy adult volunteers made up the cohort, one male and one female. In a couple of donors, T-cell clones that expanded and contracted after mild COVID-19 were tracked by sequencing TCRalpha and TCRbeta repertoires over time. What the work shows at the level of the full study, not this receptor alone: From day 15 to 85, contracting clones showed balanced CD4/CD8 phenotypes, whereas a second wave of clones that expanded from day 15 to 37 leaned towards CD4+. Whether the second-wave clones peaking on day 37 were SARS-CoV-2 specific was not confirmed. Contracting CD4+ clones appeared mostly in the CM and EM memory subsets, whereas CD8+ clones were enriched in EMRA. The study included only a couple of mild cases, and larger cohorts that include severe cases with pre-infection samples were judged to be necessary. The detection of some responding clones in pre-infection memory suggests that pre-existing cross-reactive memory T cells joined the SARS-CoV-2 response.

Remarks on this clonotype: Its recognized antigen is unknown. Base qualities are missing; no much larger clone stands one base away.

PBMCs were isolated by Ficoll-Paque density gradient centrifugation. Sequencing took place on an Illumina NovaSeq 6000. TCRalpha and TCRbeta cDNA libraries were built by 5'RACE with constant-segment primers, adding sample barcodes and unique molecular identifiers. RNA was extracted from every sample with Trizol reagent. Libraries were amplified in two PCR steps, with a second sample barcode and Illumina TruSeq adapters added in the second step. Sequencing of the libraries was done on an Illumina NovaSeq, producing 2 x 150 bp paired-end reads. Turning to the authors' computational methods: The reads were demultiplexed and collapsed into UMI-guided consensus sequences using migec v1.2.7. Using mixcr v2.1.11, UMI consensuses were aligned to TRA and TRB V and J templates and then assembled into clonotypes. A clonotype was counted as expanded or contracted only if both edgeR and NoisET called the change significant, with noise models trained on biological replicates. For edgeR calls, the cutoffs were a false discovery rate-adjusted p below 0.01 and a log2 fold-change threshold of 1. As an exploratory analysis of dynamics, PCA with hierarchical clustering was applied to max-normalized trajectories of the 1000 most abundant clonotypes. The CD4 or CD8 phenotype of responding clones was assigned using the separately sequenced CD4+ and CD8+ repertoires. The public reads were reprocessed in TCRdb via fastp at Q25 and MiXCR, keeping in-frame beta chains. All rows with the same CDR3 protein become a single entry with the most common DNA and genes. The V and J calls here are based on TCRdb, not the publication. Counted in this sample were about 190,000 distinct CDR3 sequences; roughly a tenth of them appeared once. Clones ranked in the top ten supply approximately 3% of the sample.

The CDR3 starts with the cysteine, ends with the phenylalanine, and has 14 residues. Just CDR3 DNA is preserved here, 42 bases in frame from base 1. CDR1 and CDR2 are read off the germline V gene as SGHAT and FQNNGV. V sheds 5 bases and J sheds 2 bases, leaving 12 bases between their ends. This receptor was obtained from a young man who had mild COVID-19 (a few samples of this study predate the infection). The sample titles of this study are shuffled in the database, so cell type and time point are left out; the donor was told from shared clones. The chain is encoded by TRBV11-2 joined to TRBJ1-1, and TRBD1 may be the D gene, going by 5 matching bases. Sequencing was performed on PBMCs or a T cell subset sorted from them (not recorded which). The DNA is as follows: TGTGCCAGCAGCCTCACACAGGCAAACACTGAAGCTTTCTTT. It translates to CASSLTQANTEAFF.